These T cell receptor beta chains were read from a single sample in a study of post-analysis software for immune sequencing data. TCRdb itself ran the PCR reads through MiXCR, one entry per CDR3 protein. The sample shows about 770,000 distinct CDR3 sequences, around 42% of them seen only once. The specimen sequenced was blood. The receptors derive from a girl aged 10 to 17 with multiple sclerosis. CDR3s include the opening cysteine and the closing phenylalanine or tryptophan. A D gene is named only where the DNA matches it firmly. Clone size, where shown, is once, few, many, or a class for clones that have expanded.

TRBJ2-7 - - TRBV5-1 CASSSVPSYEQYF TGCGCCAGTAGTAGCGTACCCTCCTACGAGCAGTACTTC
TRBJ2-1 - - TRBV7-3 CASSPRSPDTEQFF TGTGCCAGCAGCCCAAGATCTCCGGATACTGAGCAGTTCTTC
TRBJ1-1 - - TRBV7-2 CASSLVHSSNTEAFF TGTGCCAGCAGCTTAGTTCACAGCTCAAACACTGAAGCTTTCTTT
TRBJ1-5 few - TRBV12-3/TRBV12-4 CASSYTGRQEQPQHF TGTGCCAGCAGCTACACAGGGAGGCAGGAGCAGCCCCAGCATTTT
TRBJ2-1 - TRBD1 TRBV12-3/TRBV12-4 CASSKTGGIYNEQFF TGTGCCAGCAGTAAAACAGGGGGCATTTACAATGAGCAGTTCTTC
TRBJ2-1 - TRBD2 TRBV14 CASSQDGPGLAGEPYNEQFF TGTGCCAGCAGCCAAGATGGCCCGGGACTAGCGGGAGAGCCCTACAATGAGCAGTTCTTC
TRBJ2-1 - TRBD2 TRBV6-2/TRBV6-3 CASSYYYSGRENEQFF TGTGCCAGCAGTTACTATTATAGCGGGAGGGAAAATGAGCAGTTCTTC
TRBJ1-5 - TRBD1 TRBV29-1 CSVRQGSSQPQHF TGCAGCGTCAGACAGGGGTCAAGTCAGCCCCAGCATTTT
TRBJ2-7 - - TRBV29-1 CSVESDSEGTYEQYF TGCAGCGTTGAATCCGACAGCGAAGGTACCTACGAGCAGTACTTC
TRBJ2-5 - - TRBV20-1 CSASPQQETQYF TGCAGTGCTTCCCCGCAACAAGAGACCCAGTACTTC
TRBJ2-3 few - TRBV7-2 CASSPGRSSTDTQYF TGTGCCAGCAGCCCCGGCCGCTCTAGCACAGATACGCAGTATTTT
TRBJ2-7 - - TRBV6-2/TRBV6-3 CASSPRGVIPYEQYF TGTGCCAGCAGCCCGAGAGGGGTAATCCCCTACGAGCAGTACTTC
TRBJ2-1 few TRBD2 TRBV20-1 CSASWGLAGVYEQFF TGCAGTGCTTCCTGGGGACTAGCGGGAGTCTATGAGCAGTTCTTC
TRBJ2-7 - TRBD1 TRBV5-1 CASSSNFRGFSSYEQYF TGCGCCAGCAGCTCGAACTTCAGGGGGTTTAGCTCCTACGAGCAGTACTTC
TRBJ2-5 - TRBD2 TRBV20-1 CSANRRGSYNEQYF TGCAGTGCTAACCGGCGGGGGTCCTACAATGAGCAGTACTTC
TRBJ2-1 few - TRBV5-1 CASSVQGEQFF TGCGCCAGCAGTGTTCAGGGTGAGCAGTTCTTC
TRBJ2-1 - - TRBV11-3 CASSSPGQRYNEQFF TGTGCCAGCAGCTCACCGGGACAAAGATACAATGAGCAGTTCTTC
TRBJ2-1 few TRBD2 TRBV6-5 CASSRRAGGWDEQFF TGTGCCAGCAGTCGGCGAGCGGGAGGGTGGGATGAGCAGTTCTTC
TRBJ2-3 - TRBD2 TRBV28 CASSWSGREDTDTQYF TGTGCCAGCAGTTGGTCAGGCCGGGAGGACACAGATACGCAGTATTTT
TRBJ2-1 few - TRBV10-3 CAISERAAGVSYNEQFF TGTGCCATCAGTGAGAGGGCGGCAGGCGTCTCCTACAATGAGCAGTTCTTC
TRBJ2-1 few - TRBV7-8 CASSLGTLRDNEQFF TGTGCCAGCAGCTTAGGGACTCTCCGGGACAATGAGCAGTTCTTC
TRBJ2-7 - TRBD2 TRBV5-1 CASSASGIPAYEQYF TGCGCCAGCAGCGCTAGCGGAATTCCCGCCTACGAGCAGTACTTC
TRBJ2-3 - - TRBV7-3 CASSSEGGYTQYF TGTGCCAGCAGCTCGGAGGGCGGCTATACGCAGTATTTT
TRBJ1-5 once - TRBV7-8 CASGTGTRRPVMPQPQHF TGTGCCAGCGGAACCGGGACAAGGAGGCCTGTGATGCCTCAGCCCCAGCATTTT
TRBJ2-2 - - TRBV7-2 CASSSRVRVGGELFF TGTGCCAGCAGCTCCCGAGTGAGGGTAGGCGGGGAGCTGTTTTTT
TRBJ1-6 - TRBD1 TRBV7-2 CASSFDRASPLHF TGTGCCAGCAGCTTTGACAGGGCTTCACCCCTCCACTTT
TRBJ2-7 few TRBD2 TRBV29-1 CSVDGTSGEDPYEQYF TGCAGCGTTGATGGGACTAGCGGGGAAGACCCCTACGAGCAGTACTTC
TRBJ2-1 - TRBD2 TRBV7-3 CASSLDGGRGNEQFF TGTGCCAGCAGCTTAGATGGCGGGAGAGGTAATGAGCAGTTCTTC
TRBJ2-1 few - TRBV5-1 CASSSPGRGGEQFF TGCGCCAGCAGCTCTCCGGGACGAGGCGGTGAGCAGTTCTTC
TRBJ1-1 - - TRBV12-3/TRBV12-4 CASSLARPATEAFF TGTGCCAGCAGTTTAGCGCGGCCAGCCACTGAAGCTTTCTTT
TRBJ1-2 few TRBD1 TRBV29-1 CSVQGQGKDVYGYTF TGCAGCGTTCAAGGACAGGGGAAGGACGTCTATGGCTACACCTTC
TRBJ1-5 - TRBD1 TRBV28 CASSSPGQGNGQPQHF TGTGCCAGCAGTTCACCGGGACAGGGGAACGGCCAGCCCCAGCATTTT
TRBJ2-3 - - TRBV29-1 CSVVLAPVISTDTQYF TGCAGCGTTGTTTTGGCACCGGTAATTTCCACAGATACGCAGTATTTT
TRBJ2-7 - TRBD2 TRBV19 CASSTRRTSGRAIDEQYF TGTGCCAGTAGTACCCGTCGGACTAGCGGGAGGGCCATCGACGAGCAGTACTTC
TRBJ2-4 few - TRBV12-3/TRBV12-4 CASSFGGLAKNIQYF TGTGCCAGCAGTTTTGGGGGACTAGCCAAAAACATTCAGTACTTC
TRBJ2-2 - - TRBV11-2 CASSLIRAQGTGELFF TGTGCCAGCAGCTTAATAAGGGCCCAGGGAACCGGGGAGCTGTTTTTT
TRBJ1-1 many - TRBV12-3/TRBV12-4 CASSFGQNTEAFF TGTGCCAGCAGTTTTGGCCAGAACACTGAAGCTTTCTTT
TRBJ2-7 - - TRBV7-9 CASSLYSNEQYF TGCGCCAGCAGCTTGTATTCCAACGAGCAGTACTTC
TRBJ2-1 - TRBD2 TRBV12-3/TRBV12-4 CASSLGREGVEQFF TGTGCCAGCAGTTTGGGACGGGAGGGCGTTGAGCAGTTCTTC
TRBJ2-1 once TRBD2 TRBV2 CASSAASGRRNEQFF TGTGCCAGCAGTGCCGCTAGCGGGAGGCGTAATGAGCAGTTCTTC
TRBJ1-4 - TRBD1 TRBV12-3/TRBV12-4 CASSPGGRYEKLFF TGTGCCAGCAGTCCAGGGGGCCGATATGAAAAACTGTTTTTT
TRBJ2-1 - - TRBV29-1 CSVLTGPEQFF TGCAGCGTCCTTACAGGTCCTGAGCAGTTCTTC
TRBJ2-7 few TRBD2 TRBV12-3/TRBV12-4 CASSQSEDGTSGNEQYF TGTGCCAGCAGTCAATCTGAGGACGGGACTAGCGGGAACGAGCAGTACTTC
TRBJ2-1 few TRBD2 TRBV5-1 CASSSVSGRPYNEQFF TGCGCCAGCAGCTCCGTCAGCGGGAGGCCCTACAATGAGCAGTTCTTC
TRBJ2-7 few - TRBV9 CASSVGRRRDEQYF TGTGCCAGCAGCGTAGGTCGCCGCAGAGACGAGCAGTACTTC
TRBJ2-7 once TRBD2 TRBV4-1 CASSLGRDLSSYEQYF TGCGCCAGCAGCCTAGGGAGGGATCTTAGCTCCTACGAGCAGTACTTC
TRBJ1-3 - - TRBV18 CASSPDRRGTIYF TGTGCCAGCTCACCTGACAGGCGGGGCACCATATATTTT
TRBJ2-5 - TRBD1 TRBV20-1 CSARTRTGGQETQYF TGCAGTGCTAGAACGAGGACAGGGGGCCAAGAGACCCAGTACTTC
TRBJ1-2 - TRBD1 TRBV7-2 CASSTGQGSGYTF TGTGCCAGCAGCACCGGACAGGGTTCTGGCTACACCTTC
TRBJ2-1 - TRBD2 TRBV24-1 CATSDSSGRLYEQFF TGTGCCACCAGTGATTCTAGCGGGAGGTTGTATGAGCAGTTCTTC
TRBJ2-1 few - TRBV20-1 CSAGLSRNEQFF TGCAGTGCTGGACTTTCCCGTAATGAGCAGTTCTTC
TRBJ2-1 - - TRBV27 CASSLWAYDEQFF TGTGCCAGCAGTTTGTGGGCCTACGATGAGCAGTTCTTC